This is a list of T cell receptor beta chains from one sample in a study of Graves' ophthalmopathy and Graves' hyperthyroidism. TCRdb processed the multiplex PCR reads anew with MiXCR; each CDR3 protein has one entry. Of 200,000 to 250,000 distinct CDR3 sequences in the sample, 29% were seen once. Input material: peripheral blood. These receptors were collected from a man aged 50 or older with Graves' ophthalmopathy. The CDR3 runs from the conserved cysteine through the conserved F or W. A D gene is named only where the DNA matches it firmly. Clone size is shown for a subset of rows, as once, few, many or a class of expanded clone.

d_gene: .; abundance: many; v_gene: TRBV28; j_gene: TRBJ2-2; CDR3nt: TGTGCCAGCAGTTTGGAGGTGAACACCGGGGAGCTGTTTTTT; CDR3aa: CASSLEVNTGELFF
d_gene: .; abundance: many; v_gene: TRBV11-3; j_gene: TRBJ2-5; CDR3nt: TGTGCCAGCAGCCTCCAGAGGCCTTCGACCCAGTACTTC; CDR3aa: CASSLQRPSTQYF
d_gene: .; abundance: many; v_gene: TRBV25-1; j_gene: TRBJ1-6; CDR3nt: TGTGCCAGCAGTGAACAGGGTGGGAATTCACCCCTCCACTTT; CDR3aa: CASSEQGGNSPLHF
d_gene: .; abundance: many; v_gene: TRBV11-2; j_gene: TRBJ2-2; CDR3nt: TGTGCCAGCAGCTTAGATTATGGTGGCACCGGGGAGCTGTTTTTT; CDR3aa: CASSLDYGGTGELFF
d_gene: TRBD2; abundance: many; v_gene: TRBV9; j_gene: TRBJ2-5; CDR3nt: TGTGCCAGCAGCCCGGGACTAGCGCAAGAGACCCAGTACTTC; CDR3aa: CASSPGLAQETQYF
d_gene: TRBD1; abundance: many; v_gene: TRBV27; j_gene: TRBJ2-5; CDR3nt: TGTGCCAGCAGTTCGGACAGGACAGAGACCCAGTACTTC; CDR3aa: CASSSDRTETQYF
d_gene: TRBD1; abundance: .; v_gene: TRBV28; j_gene: TRBJ2-7; CDR3nt: TGTGCCAGCAGAACGGGACAGGGGGACGAGCAGTACTTC; CDR3aa: CASRTGQGDEQYF
d_gene: .; abundance: many; v_gene: TRBV6-2/TRBV6-3; j_gene: TRBJ2-7; CDR3nt: TGTGCCAGCAGTTACTCGGCAGGGCTACCCTACGAGCAGTACTTC; CDR3aa: CASSYSAGLPYEQYF
d_gene: .; abundance: .; v_gene: TRBV6-2/TRBV6-3; j_gene: TRBJ2-5; CDR3nt: TGTGCCAGCACTCTGAAAGAGACCCAGTACTTC; CDR3aa: CASTLKETQYF
d_gene: .; abundance: many; v_gene: TRBV20-1; j_gene: TRBJ2-7; CDR3nt: TGCAGTGCTAGCCAACCGGACAGAAGGTCCTACGAGCAGTACTTC; CDR3aa: CSASQPDRRSYEQYF
d_gene: .; abundance: .; v_gene: TRBV12-5; j_gene: TRBJ1-1; CDR3nt: TGTGCTAGTGGTTTGGTACTGGGGCTATTGAACACTGAAGCTTTCTTT; CDR3aa: CASGLVLGLLNTEAFF
d_gene: .; abundance: many; v_gene: TRBV3-1; j_gene: TRBJ2-7; CDR3nt: TGTGCCAGCAGCCAAACCGGGACGGACACCTACGAGCAGTACTTC; CDR3aa: CASSQTGTDTYEQYF
d_gene: .; abundance: .; v_gene: TRBV29-1; j_gene: TRBJ1-1; CDR3nt: TGCAGCGCCGGGACGAACACTGAAGCTTTCTTT; CDR3aa: CSAGTNTEAFF
d_gene: TRBD2; abundance: .; v_gene: TRBV6-2/TRBV6-3; j_gene: TRBJ2-2; CDR3nt: TGTGCCAGCAAAGCGGGACCCCAACTAAGGACCGGGGAGCTGTTTTTT; CDR3aa: CASKAGPQLRTGELFF
d_gene: .; abundance: .; v_gene: TRBV7-2; j_gene: TRBJ2-2; CDR3nt: TGTGCCAGCAGCTTAACGACTAGGGAGCTGTTTTTT; CDR3aa: CASSLTTRELFF
d_gene: TRBD2; abundance: many; v_gene: TRBV12-3/TRBV12-4; j_gene: TRBJ2-3; CDR3nt: TGTGCCAGCAGTTTCCCCGGACTAGCGGGAGTGAGAGATACGCAGTATTTT; CDR3aa: CASSFPGLAGVRDTQYF
d_gene: .; abundance: .; v_gene: TRBV15; j_gene: TRBJ2-5; CDR3nt: TGTGCCACCAGCAGAGCAGGGTTTGGGGAGACCCAGTACTTC; CDR3aa: CATSRAGFGETQYF
d_gene: TRBD2; abundance: .; v_gene: TRBV6-5; j_gene: TRBJ2-5; CDR3nt: TGTGCCAGCAGTTACCGGGGGGAAGAGACCCAGTACTTC; CDR3aa: CASSYRGEETQYF
d_gene: .; abundance: many; v_gene: TRBV11-1; j_gene: TRBJ2-3; CDR3nt: TGTGCCAGCAGCTTTGGTACTAGCCTGTCAGATACGCAGTATTTT; CDR3aa: CASSFGTSLSDTQYF
d_gene: TRBD2; abundance: many; v_gene: TRBV11-2; j_gene: TRBJ2-7; CDR3nt: TGTGCCAGCAGCTTAGTACCTAGCGGGAGTGTGGAGCAGTACTTC; CDR3aa: CASSLVPSGSVEQYF